The clone carrying this T cell receptor beta chain was counted many times. CDR3-region Arm-PCR and iRepertoire HTBI primers produced the TCR beta libraries. TCRdb called the multiplex PCR reads again in MiXCR, with one record for every CDR3 protein. The sample includes 500,000 or so distinct CDR3 sequences, roughly a sixth seen only once; the top ten take roughly 25%. In germline, CDR1 is MNHEY, CDR2 SVGAGI. V dropped 2 bases and J dropped 0 bases, with 13 bases sitting between them. The length of the CDR3 is 16 residues. Time point given: newly diagnosed GD, antithyroid drugs for less than 3 months. PBMC RNA served as the TCR library source. The sample is drawn from a study of regulatory T cells in long-lasting Graves disease. The same sample was also used in a study of T cells in Graves' hyperthyroidism and ophthalmopathy.

The TCR originated in a woman aged 35-65 years with Graves disease. The material was peripheral blood mononuclear cells (PBMCs), obtained at new diagnosis, from a patient treated with antithyroid drugs. The chain is built from TRBV6-5 and TRBJ1-1; no clear D gene. CDR3 sequence: CASSYGVEAMNTEAFF. The CDR3 bases are TGTGCCAGCAGTTACGGGGTGGAGGCCATGAACACTGAAGCTTTCTTT.